A single sample gave rise to the 10 T cell receptor beta chains below, sequenced in a study of cytomegalovirus exposure and HLA in healthy donors. The PCR contained 60 Vbeta and 13 Jbeta primers. Produced via immunoSEQ multiplex PCR; TCRdb's table is partial and in-frame only. The sample has around 190,000 clones, roughly 75% seen once. Sequenced input: PBMCs. The receptors originated from a man aged 35 to 55 in good health and CMV-seronegative.

The chain couples TRBV7-2 to TRBJ2-5, with 15 positions matching TRBD2. V was clipped by 4 bases and J by 3 bases; unmatched bases: 6. Looked up from germline, CDR1 is SGHTA and CDR2 is FQGNSA. CDR3 size: 17 residues. In nucleotides, the CDR3 is TGTGCCAGCAGCTACACCGGGACTAGCGGGGGGAAAGAGACCCAGTACTTC. Encoded protein: CASSYTGTSGGKETQYF.

This chain joins TRBV6-6 and TRBJ1-6; 8 bases align to TRBD1. V lost 2 bases to trimming and J lost 9 bases; unmatched junction nucleotides: 3. This CDR3 has 14 residues. From germline, CDR1 is MNHNY and CDR2 SVGAGI (reference sequence). This CDR3 is CASSYGQGRSPLHF. DNA of the CDR3: TGTGCCAGCAGTTACGGACAGGGACGTTCACCCCTCCACTTT.

The genes are TRBV5-4 and TRBJ2-3; 8 bases are shared with TRBD2. The V and J ends lost 0 bases and 8 bases, in that order; junction bases with no gene match: 8. The CDR3 has 15 amino acids. The germline V gene encodes CDR1 SGHNT and CDR2 YYREEE (reference sequence). The CDR3 DNA sequence: TGTGCCAGCAGCTTGGATCCGGCGGGGGGAGGTACGCAGTATTTT. Protein sequence: CASSLDPAGGGTQYF. Drawing the rest from reference TRBV5-4 and TRBJ2-3, the complete variable domain is ETGVTQSPTHLIKTRGQQVTLRCSSQSGHNTVSWYQQALGQGPQFIFQYYREEENGRGNFPPRFSGLQFPNYSSELNVNALELDDSALYLCASSLDPAGGGTQYFGPGTRLTVL.

This clone turned up a few times. The CDR3 loop reads CASSSRQGNQPQHF. The CDR3 DNA follows: TGTGCCAGCAGTTCCCGACAGGGAAATCAGCCCCAGCATTTT. The gene calls are TRBV6-6 and TRBJ1-5; 7 bases are shared with TRBD1. The germline CDR1 and CDR2 sequences are MNHNY and SVGAGI (reference sequence). The CDR3 is made up of 14 amino acids. The junction had 4 bases not matched to a gene; V was cut back by 4 bases and J by 4 bases.

The V gene is TRBV2, the J gene TRBJ1-1, with 7 bases identical to TRBD1. V lost 6 bases, J lost 3 bases, and 7 bases stayed unmatched. CDR3 length equals 14 residues. Per germline, CDR1 SNHLY and CDR2 FYNNEI. The CDR3 here is CASRGYRGDTEAFF. As DNA, the CDR3 is TGTGCCAGCAGGGGGTACAGGGGTGACACTGAAGCTTTCTTT.

This chain links TRBV6-5 with TRBJ1-5; D is perhaps TRBD1 (5 bases). Per germline, CDR1 MNHEY and CDR2 SVGAGI. V lost 6 bases, J lost 4 bases, and 16 bases lay in between. The CDR3 contains 15 residues. DNA for the CDR3: TGTGCCAGCAGACCCCTCGGGGGTTTTAATCAGCCCCAGCATTTT. Encoded protein: CASRPLGGFNQPQHF.

This chain connects TRBV7-3 to TRBJ2-1, with 7 bases identical to TRBD2. The CDR3 length is 13 residues. Germline-derived CDR1 and CDR2 are SGHTA and FQGTGA. V shed 1 base and J 8 bases; nucleotides not matched to a gene: 2. The CDR3 reads CASSLIGGDEQFF. The CDR3 DNA reads as TGTGCCAGCAGCTTAATTGGGGGGGATGAGCAGTTCTTC.

Concerning this clone itself: Compared with germline, one end of the junction differs, possibly owing to a read error. The V gene is TRBV7-9, the J gene TRBJ2-7; 8 bases match TRBD1. Germline assignment: CDR1 SEHNR and CDR2 FQNEAQ (reference sequence). This CDR3 has 15 residues. This chain's CDR3 is CSSSYPGQAPYEQYF. The CDR3 DNA reads as TGTTCCAGCAGCTATCCGGGACAGGCACCCTACGAGCAGTACTTC.

V usage is TRBV7-8 and J usage is TRBJ1-5; possibly TRBD1 for D (6 bases). Germline loops: CDR1 SGHVS, CDR2 FQNEAQ. The CDR3 has 16 residues. V lost 1 base to trimming and J lost 4 bases, with 14 bases between them. The CDR3 nucleotides read TGTGCCAGCAGCTTAGGGACCAGGGGTTTGAATCAGCCCCAGCATTTT. Translation gives CASSLGTRGLNQPQHF.

The V call is TRBV6-4, the J call TRBJ2-7, with TRBD2 as a possible D gene (5 bases). The ends were cut back, 0 bases at V and 5 bases at J, with 8 bases in the middle. This CDR3 has 13 residues. The germline V gene encodes CDR1 MRHNA and CDR2 SNTAGT. CDR3 amino acids: CASSDSMRDEQYF. The CDR3 nucleotides read TGTGCCAGCAGTGACTCAATGAGGGACGAGCAGTACTTC.